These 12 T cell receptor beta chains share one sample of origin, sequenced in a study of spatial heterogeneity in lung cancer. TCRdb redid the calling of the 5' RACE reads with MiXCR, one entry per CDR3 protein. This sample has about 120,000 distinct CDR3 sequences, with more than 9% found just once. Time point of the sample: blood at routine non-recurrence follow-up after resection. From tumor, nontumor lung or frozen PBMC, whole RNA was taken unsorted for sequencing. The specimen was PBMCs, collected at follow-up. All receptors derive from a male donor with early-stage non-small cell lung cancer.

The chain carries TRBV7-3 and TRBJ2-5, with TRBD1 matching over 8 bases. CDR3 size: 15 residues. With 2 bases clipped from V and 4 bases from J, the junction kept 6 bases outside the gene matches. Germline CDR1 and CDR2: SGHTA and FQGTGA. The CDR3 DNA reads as TGTGCCAGCAGCTTAGCCTCAGGGGGCCGAGAGACCCAGTACTTC. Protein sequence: CASSLASGGRETQYF. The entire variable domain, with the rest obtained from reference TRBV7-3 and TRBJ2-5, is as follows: GAGVSQTPSNKVTEKGKYVELRCDPISGHTALYWYRQSLGQGPEFLIYFQGTGAADDSGLPNDRFFAVRPEGSVSTLKIQRTERGDSAVYLCASSLASGGRETQYFGPGTRLLVL.

This CDR3 is CASSLHRVVSTEAFF. Written as DNA, the CDR3 is TGTGCCAGCAGTTTGCACAGGGTGGTGAGCACTGAAGCTTTCTTT. The chain recombines TRBV27 with TRBJ1-1, with D tentatively TRBD1 (6 bases). V shed 3 bases and J shed 4 bases, with 15 bases lying between them. CDR3 length: 15 residues. Per the germline V gene, CDR1 is MNHEY and CDR2 is SMNVEV (reference sequence).

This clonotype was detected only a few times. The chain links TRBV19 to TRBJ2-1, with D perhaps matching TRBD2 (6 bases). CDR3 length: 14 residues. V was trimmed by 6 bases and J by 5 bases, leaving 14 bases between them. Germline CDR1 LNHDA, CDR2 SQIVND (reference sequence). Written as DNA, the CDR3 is TGTGCCAGTAGCCCGGGACTGCTCCACAATGAGCAGTTCTTC. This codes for CASSPGLLHNEQFF.

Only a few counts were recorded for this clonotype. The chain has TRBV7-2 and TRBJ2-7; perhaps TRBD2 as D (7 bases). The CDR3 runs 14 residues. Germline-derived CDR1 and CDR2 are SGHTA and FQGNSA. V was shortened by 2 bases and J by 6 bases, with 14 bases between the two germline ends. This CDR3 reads CASSLSGGPGEQYF. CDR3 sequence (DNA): TGTGCCAGCAGCTTATCCGGGGGGCCGGGCGAGCAGTACTTC.

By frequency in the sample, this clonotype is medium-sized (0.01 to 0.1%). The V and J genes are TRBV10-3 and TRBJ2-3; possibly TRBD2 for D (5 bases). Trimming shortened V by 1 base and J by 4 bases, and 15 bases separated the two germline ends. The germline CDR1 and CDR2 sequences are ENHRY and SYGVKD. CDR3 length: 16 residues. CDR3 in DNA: TGTGCCATCAGTGAGTACCCTACTAGTGTCGCAGATACGCAGTATTTT. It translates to CAISEYPTSVADTQYF.

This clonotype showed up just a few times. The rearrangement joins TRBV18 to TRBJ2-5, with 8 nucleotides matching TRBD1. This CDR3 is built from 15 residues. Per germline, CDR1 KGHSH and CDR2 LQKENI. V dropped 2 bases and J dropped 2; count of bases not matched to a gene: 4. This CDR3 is CASSPDRGRQETQYF. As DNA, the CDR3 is TGTGCCAGCTCACCAGACAGGGGTAGACAAGAGACCCAGTACTTC.

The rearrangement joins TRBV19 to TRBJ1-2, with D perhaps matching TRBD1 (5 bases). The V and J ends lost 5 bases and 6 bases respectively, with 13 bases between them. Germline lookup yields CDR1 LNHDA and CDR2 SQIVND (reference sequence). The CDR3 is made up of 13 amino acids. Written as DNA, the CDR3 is TGTGCCAGTAGTGAAAGGGCAGGGAATGGCTACACCTTC. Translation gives CASSERAGNGYTF.

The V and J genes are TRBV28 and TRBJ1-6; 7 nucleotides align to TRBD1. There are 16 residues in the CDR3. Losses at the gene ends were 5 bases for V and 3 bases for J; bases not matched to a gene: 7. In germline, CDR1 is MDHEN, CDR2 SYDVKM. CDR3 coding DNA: TGTGCCAGCAGTGCGGGACAGCTATTCTATAATTCACCCCTCCACTTT. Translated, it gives CASSAGQLFYNSPLHF.

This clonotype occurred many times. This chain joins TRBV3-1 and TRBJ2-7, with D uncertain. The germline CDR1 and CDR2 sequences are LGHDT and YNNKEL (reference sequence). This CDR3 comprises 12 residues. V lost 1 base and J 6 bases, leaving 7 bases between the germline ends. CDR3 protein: CASSQVRREQYF. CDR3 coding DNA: TGTGCCAGCAGCCAAGTACGTCGCGAGCAGTACTTC.

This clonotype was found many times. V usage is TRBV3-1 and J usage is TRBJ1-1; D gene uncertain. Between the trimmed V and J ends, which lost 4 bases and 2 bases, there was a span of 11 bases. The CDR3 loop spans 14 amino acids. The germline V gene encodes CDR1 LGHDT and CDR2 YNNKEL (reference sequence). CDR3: CASSRRAGNTEAFF. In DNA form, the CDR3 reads TGTGCCAGCAGCCGGAGAGCGGGAAACACTGAAGCTTTCTTT.

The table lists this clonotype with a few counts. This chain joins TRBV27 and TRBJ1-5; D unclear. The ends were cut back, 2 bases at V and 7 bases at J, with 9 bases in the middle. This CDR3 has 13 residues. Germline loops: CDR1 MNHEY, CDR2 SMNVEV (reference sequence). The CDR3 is CASSLLARQPQHF. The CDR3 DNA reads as TGTGCCAGCAGTTTACTTGCCCGCCAGCCCCAGCATTTT.

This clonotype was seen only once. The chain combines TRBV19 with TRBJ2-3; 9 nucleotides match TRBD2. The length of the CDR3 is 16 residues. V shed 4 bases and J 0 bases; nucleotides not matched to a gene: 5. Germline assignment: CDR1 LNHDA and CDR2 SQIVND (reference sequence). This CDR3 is CASSSGGAKSTDTQYF. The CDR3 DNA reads TGTGCCAGTAGTAGCGGGGGGGCGAAGAGCACAGATACGCAGTATTTT.